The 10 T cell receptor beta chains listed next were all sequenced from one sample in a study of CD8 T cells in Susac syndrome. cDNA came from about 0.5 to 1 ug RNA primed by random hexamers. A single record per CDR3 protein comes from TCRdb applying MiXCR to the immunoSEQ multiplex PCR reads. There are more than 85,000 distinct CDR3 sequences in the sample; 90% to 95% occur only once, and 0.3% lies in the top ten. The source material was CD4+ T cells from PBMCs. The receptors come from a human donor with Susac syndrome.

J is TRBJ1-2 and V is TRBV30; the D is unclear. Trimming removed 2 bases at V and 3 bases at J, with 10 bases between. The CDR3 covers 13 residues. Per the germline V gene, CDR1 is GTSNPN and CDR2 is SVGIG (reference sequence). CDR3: CAWSLEGDYGYTF. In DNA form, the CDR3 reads TGTGCCTGGAGTCTGGAGGGTGACTATGGCTACACCTTC. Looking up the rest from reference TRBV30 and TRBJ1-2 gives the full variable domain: SQTIHQWPATLVQPVGSPLSLECTVEGTSNPNLYWYRQAAGRGLQLLFYSVGIGQISSEVPQNLSASRPQDRQFILSSKKLLLSDSGFYLCAWSLEGDYGYTFGSGTRLTVV.

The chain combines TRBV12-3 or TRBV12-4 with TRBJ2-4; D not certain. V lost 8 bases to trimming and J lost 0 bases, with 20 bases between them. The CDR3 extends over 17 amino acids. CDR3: CASSPVQALPAKNIQYF. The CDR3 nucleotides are TGTGCCAGCTCTCCCGTGCAGGCCCTGCCAGCCAAAAACATTCAGTACTTC.

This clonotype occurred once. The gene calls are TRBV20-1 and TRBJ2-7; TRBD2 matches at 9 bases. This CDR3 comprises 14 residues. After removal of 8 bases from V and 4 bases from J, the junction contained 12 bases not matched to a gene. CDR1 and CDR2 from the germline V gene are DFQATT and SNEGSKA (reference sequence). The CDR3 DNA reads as TGCAGTCACCGCCGGGCGGGGGGGCGGTACGAGCAGTACTTC. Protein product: CSHRRAGGRYEQYF.

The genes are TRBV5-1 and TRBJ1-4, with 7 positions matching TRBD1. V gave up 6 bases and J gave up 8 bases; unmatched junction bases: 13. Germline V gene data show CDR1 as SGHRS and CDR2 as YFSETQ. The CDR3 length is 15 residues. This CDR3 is CASTLRGTATEKLFF. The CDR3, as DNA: TGCGCCAGCACTCTACGGGGGACAGCAACGGAAAAACTGTTTTTT.

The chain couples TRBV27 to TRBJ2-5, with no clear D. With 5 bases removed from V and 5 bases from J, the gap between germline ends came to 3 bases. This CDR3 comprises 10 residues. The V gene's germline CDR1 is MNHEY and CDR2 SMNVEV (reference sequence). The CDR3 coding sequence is TGTGCCAGCAGTGCGGAGACCCAGTACTTC. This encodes CASSAETQYF.

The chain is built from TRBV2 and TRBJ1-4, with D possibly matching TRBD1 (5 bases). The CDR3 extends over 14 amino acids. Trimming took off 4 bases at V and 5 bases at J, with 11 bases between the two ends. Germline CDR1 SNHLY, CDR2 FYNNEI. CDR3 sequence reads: CASSVYQGNEKLFF. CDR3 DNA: TGTGCCAGCAGTGTTTATCAGGGCAATGAAAAACTGTTTTTT.

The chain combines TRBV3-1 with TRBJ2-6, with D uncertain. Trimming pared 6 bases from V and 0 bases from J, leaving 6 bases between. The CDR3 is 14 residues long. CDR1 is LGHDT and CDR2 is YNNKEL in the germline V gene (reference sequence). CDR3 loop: CASRLLSGANVLTF. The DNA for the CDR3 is TGTGCCAGCAGACTACTCTCTGGGGCCAACGTCCTGACTTTC.

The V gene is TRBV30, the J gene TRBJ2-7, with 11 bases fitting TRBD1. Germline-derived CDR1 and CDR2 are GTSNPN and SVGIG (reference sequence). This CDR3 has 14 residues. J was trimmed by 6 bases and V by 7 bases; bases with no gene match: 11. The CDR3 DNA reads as TGTGCCTCCGAATGGACAGGGGGCATTGGCGAGCAGTACTTC. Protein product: CASEWTGGIGEQYF.

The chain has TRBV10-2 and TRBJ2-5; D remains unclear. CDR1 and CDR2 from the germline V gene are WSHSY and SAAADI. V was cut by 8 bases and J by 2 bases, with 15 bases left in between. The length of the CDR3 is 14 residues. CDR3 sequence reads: CASAVTTSQETQYF. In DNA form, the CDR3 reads TGCGCCAGCGCGGTCACTACCTCACAAGAGACCCAGTACTTC.

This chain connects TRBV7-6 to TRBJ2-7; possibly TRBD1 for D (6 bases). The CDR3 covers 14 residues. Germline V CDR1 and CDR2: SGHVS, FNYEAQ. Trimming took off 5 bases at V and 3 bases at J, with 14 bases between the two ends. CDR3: CASSPRDKLYEQYF. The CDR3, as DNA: TGTGCCAGCAGCCCCCGGGACAAGCTCTACGAGCAGTACTTC.